Each of the 22 T cell receptor beta chains below was sequenced from the same sample in a study of blood T cell repertoires in COVID-19. Method: immunoSEQ multiplex PCR; TCRdb's copy keeps in-frame clones and lacks some. The table lists under 15,000 clones, around four fifths of them singletons. What was sequenced was peripheral blood. These receptors all come from an elderly woman with acute or convalescent COVID-19.

The V call is TRBV7-2, the J call TRBJ2-2; TRBD1 matches at 9 bases. The germline gives CDR1 SGHTA, CDR2 FQGNSA. The CDR3 is 16 residues long. J was trimmed by 4 bases and V by 5 bases; bases with no gene match: 8. CDR3: CASSKPGQGVTGELFF. CDR3 DNA: TGTGCCAGCAGCAAACCGGGACAGGGTGTCACCGGGGAGCTGTTTTTT.

The chain carries TRBV6-6 and TRBJ1-1, with TRBD1 matching over 8 bases. Trimming at V came to 6 bases and at J to 5 bases, leaving 8 bases not matched to a gene. This CDR3 region has 14 residues. Germline lookup yields CDR1 MNHNY and CDR2 SVGAGI (reference sequence). CDR3 DNA: TGTGCCAGCAGCTCCGGACAGGGACGGACTGAAGCTTTCTTT. Protein sequence: CASSSGQGRTEAFF.

The chain recombines TRBV6-4 with TRBJ1-5; D not resolved. Germline V gene data show CDR1 as MRHNA and CDR2 as SNTAGT. The CDR3 totals 14 residues. The V and J ends lost 6 bases and 1 base respectively, with 10 bases between them. The CDR3 sequence: CASRRENSNQPQHF. The CDR3 DNA follows: TGTGCCAGCAGGAGGGAAAACAGCAATCAGCCCCAGCATTTT.

On this clone itself: In the same sample, other DNA sequences code for this CDR3. This sequence joins TRBV6-5 and TRBJ1-2; 10 bases line up with TRBD1. Per germline, CDR1 MNHEY and CDR2 SVGAGI. With 0 bases clipped from V and 5 bases from J, the junction kept 6 bases outside the gene matches. The CDR3 consists of 16 residues. CDR3 DNA: TGTGCCAGCAGTTACTCCCGGACAGGGGGTGGGTATGGCTACACCTTC. Encoded protein: CASSYSRTGGGYGYTF.

This chain links TRBV28 with TRBJ1-2, with D uncertain. Germline CDR1 MDHEN, CDR2 SYDVKM. V lost 3 bases and J lost 7, with 12 bases in between. The CDR3 contains 13 residues. CDR3 amino acids: CASSLRGSGGYTF. Written as DNA, the CDR3 is TGTGCCAGCAGTTTGCGGGGTTCTGGTGGCTACACCTTC.

The V gene is TRBV10-3, the J gene TRBJ2-1; TRBD1 aligns across 7 bases. This CDR3 spans 14 amino acids. The germline V gene encodes CDR1 ENHRY and CDR2 SYGVKD. The V gene end was trimmed by 6 bases and the J gene end by 6 bases; junction bases not matched to a gene: 8. In DNA, the CDR3 is TGTGCCATCAGCGTTCTTGGGACAGCCAATGAGCAGTTCTTC. It specifies CAISVLGTANEQFF.

This clone has only one observation. This chain links TRBV11-2 with TRBJ2-7; D perhaps matches TRBD2 (5 bases). The CDR3 runs 15 residues. Germline V gene sequence: CDR1 SGHAT, CDR2 FQNNGV. The germline V and J ends were trimmed by 4 bases and 2 bases, with 15 bases remaining between them. This CDR3 reads CASSSRTVSTYEQYF. The CDR3 bases are TGTGCCAGCAGCTCCCGGACTGTTTCAACCTACGAGCAGTACTTC. The entire variable domain, with the rest obtained from reference TRBV11-2 and TRBJ2-7, is as follows: EAGVAQSPRYKIIEKRQSVAFWCNPISGHATLYWYQQILGQGPKLLIQFQNNGVVDDSQLPKDRFSAERLKGVDSTLKIQPAKLEDSAVYLCASSSRTVSTYEQYFGPGTRLTVT.

This rearrangement joins TRBV7-2 to TRBJ2-5; D unresolved. Germline values: CDR1 SGHTA, CDR2 FQGNSA. V was pared by 4 bases and J by 5 bases, with 8 bases between. The CDR3 runs to 12 residues. The CDR3: CASSSPEETQYF. The CDR3 bases are TGTGCCAGCAGCTCTCCCGAGGAGACCCAGTACTTC.

The gene calls are TRBV19 and TRBJ1-1; D gene ambiguous. Germline lookup yields CDR1 LNHDA and CDR2 SQIVND (reference sequence). This CDR3 has 13 amino acids. With 5 bases removed from V and 5 bases from J, the gap between germline ends came to 12 bases. DNA for the CDR3: TGTGCCAGTAGTTGGACTGGCGGGACTGAAGCTTTCTTT. Encoded protein: CASSWTGGTEAFF.

V is TRBV10-2 and J is TRBJ2-1; 7 nucleotides match TRBD2. CDR3 length: 13 residues. With 6 bases clipped from V and 5 bases from J, the junction kept 4 bases outside the gene matches. Germline CDR1 reads WSHSY; CDR2 reads SAAADI. CDR3 nucleotides: TGCGCCAGCAGGAACCGGGGGGACAATGAGCAGTTCTTC. Its protein product is CASRNRGDNEQFF.

Here the CDR3 DNA reads TGTGCCAGCAGCCGAGACTACACAGATACGCAGTATTTT. Translation: CASSRDYTDTQYF. The chain links TRBV7-9 to TRBJ2-3, with D possibly being TRBD2 (5 bases). The germline gives CDR1 SEHNR, CDR2 FQNEAQ (reference sequence). CDR3 length: 13 amino acids. With 5 bases removed from V and 2 bases from J, the gap between germline ends came to 8 bases.

This clone was observed a handful of times. The V gene is TRBV5-6, the J gene TRBJ2-7; 7 bases map to TRBD1. CDR1 SGHDT and CDR2 YYEEEE come from the germline V gene. This CDR3 spans 15 amino acids. With V trimmed by 3 bases and J by 0 bases, 6 bases remained unmatched. The CDR3 coding sequence is TGTGCCAGCAGCTCGGGACAGAGGGGCTCCTACGAGCAGTACTTC. It translates to CASSSGQRGSYEQYF.

The J gene is TRBJ2-7, the V gene TRBV28; the D gene is possibly TRBD2 (6 bases). Gene TRBJ2-1 matches the end of the DNA better, so the J call may be wrong. From germline, CDR1 is MDHEN and CDR2 SYDVKM. The CDR3 covers 16 residues. CDR3 in DNA: TGTGCCAGCAGTTCGGGGACTCATAGCGGTCTCAATGAGCAGTTCTTC. This translates into CASSSGTHSGLNEQFF.

This clone occurred many times. The chain recombines TRBV2 with TRBJ1-2; weak D call: TRBD1 (6 bases). CDR1 and CDR2 from the germline V gene are SNHLY and FYNNEI. V lost 6 bases, J lost 8 bases, and 16 bases lay in between. The CDR3 is 13 residues long. The CDR3 nucleotides read TGTGCCAGCAGGATACAGCGACAGGAGGGCTACACCTTC. It yields the protein CASRIQRQEGYTF.

The J gene is TRBJ2-3, the V gene TRBV4-1; 7 nucleotides match TRBD2. This CDR3 is built from 17 residues. V lost 3 bases and J lost 4; bases outside the gene matches: 13. In germline, CDR1 is MGHRA, CDR2 YSYEKL. The CDR3 bases are TGCGCCAGCAGCCAGCTCCCCCCGGGGGGATGGCCAGATACGCAGTATTTT. Amino acid sequence: CASSQLPPGGWPDTQYF.

The chain couples TRBV7-2 to TRBJ1-5; D is undetermined. CDR1 and CDR2 from the germline V gene are SGHTA and FQGNSA. Deletions cut 4 bases from V and 3 bases from J, with 4 bases between. CDR3 length equals 12 residues. The CDR3 DNA is TGTGCCAGCAGCTCCTACAATCAGCCCCAGCATTTT. Amino acids: CASSSYNQPQHF.

This clone has only a few counts. Here the CDR3 DNA reads TGTGCCAGCAGCTCCCGGGGGTACGAGCAGTACTTC. Translated, it gives CASSSRGYEQYF. The V and J genes are TRBV7-2 and TRBJ2-7; possible D gene TRBD2, 6 bases. Germline V CDR1 and CDR2: SGHTA, FQGNSA. The CDR3 runs 12 residues. V lost 4 bases to trimming and J lost 4 bases, with 8 bases between them.

Details on this clone: One end of the junction varies from germline; a read error may be responsible. The CDR3 bases are TGTGCCAGCAGTCAGGAAAGTGGGGCGCTCTTC. The encoded protein is CASSQESGALF. The V gene is TRBV2, the J gene TRBJ2-1, with a weak D call TRBD1 (5 bases). The CDR3 covers 11 residues. Germline CDR1 and CDR2: SNHLY and FYNNEI.

This clone is a singleton in its sample. V is TRBV28 and J is TRBJ2-7; 8 nucleotides line up with TRBD2. J lost 0 bases, V lost 6 bases, and 10 bases had no gene match. The CDR3 consists of 16 residues. Germline values: CDR1 MDHEN, CDR2 SYDVKM. The chain's CDR3 is CASSTMARGGSYEQYF. CDR3 DNA sequence: TGTGCCAGCAGCACAATGGCCCGGGGGGGCTCCTACGAGCAGTACTTC. The full variable domain, rest sourced from reference TRBV28 and TRBJ2-7, is DVKVTQSSRYLVKRTGEKVFLECVQDMDHENMFWYRQDPGLGLRLIYFSYDVKMKEKGDIPEGYSVSREKKERFSLILESASTNQTSMYLCASSTMARGGSYEQYFGPGTRLTVT.

V usage is TRBV6-1 and J usage is TRBJ2-6; 8 bases fit TRBD1. Germline loops: CDR1 MNHNS, CDR2 SASEGT. This CDR3 contains 16 residues. The V gene end was trimmed by 4 bases and the J gene end by 0 bases; junction bases not matched to a gene: 2. The CDR3 nucleotides read TGTGCCAGCAGTGTTACAGGGGGCTCTGGGGCCAACGTCCTGACTTTC. This sequence encodes CASSVTGGSGANVLTF.

This clone appeared a single time. The V and J genes are TRBV9 and TRBJ1-1; perhaps TRBD1 as D (5 bases). This CDR3 spans 20 amino acids. The germline V gene encodes CDR1 SGDLS and CDR2 YYNGEE. V shed 2 bases and J shed 1 base, with 27 bases lying between them. As DNA, the CDR3 is TGTGCCAGCAGCGTTGGAAGTCACATTAGAGAAAAGGGGTCGAACACTGAAGCTTTCTTT. It yields the protein CASSVGSHIREKGSNTEAFF.

This clone was seen only a few times. The chain carries TRBV30 and TRBJ1-3; possible D gene TRBD1, 6 bases. The CDR3 is 15 residues long. The germline V and J ends were trimmed by 3 bases and 0 bases, with 12 bases remaining between them. From germline, CDR1 is GTSNPN and CDR2 SVGIG (reference sequence). Here the CDR3 reads CAWRTTGISGNTIYF. CDR3 coding DNA: TGTGCCTGGAGGACAACAGGGATCTCTGGAAACACCATATATTTT.